This T cell receptor beta chain originates from a study of cytomegalovirus exposure and HLA in healthy donors. Looking at the study overall: There were tens of millions of unique TCRs (from HLA-typed donors) in an early data release. Most donors, 81% of a few hundred genotyped, fell in the Caucasian-associated ancestry cluster. Study outcomes and limitations: Rare TCR sequences dominated, though some public TCRs recurred in many donors. Later analysis demonstrated an association between a missense DCLRE1C variant and TCR beta V- and J-gene trimming.

The PCR was carried out with 60 Vbeta primers and 13 Jbeta primers. The protocol was immunoSEQ multiplex PCR, while the TCRdb copy is restricted to in-frame clones and leaves out a portion. The sample holds 85,000 to 100,000 clones; about nine tenths are singletons and the top ten take 8.5% to 10%. Unmatched junction bases numbered 7, after V lost 0 bases and J lost 7 bases. CDR1 is SGHRS and CDR2 is YFSETQ in the germline V gene. The CDR3 is made up of 15 amino acids. To note about this clone: Its cognate antigen is unknown. This same CDR3 is encoded by further DNA sequences in the sample.

This receptor was identified in a man aged 25 to 40 in good health and CMV-seropositive. This sequence joins TRBV5-1 and TRBJ2-1; 7 nucleotides align to TRBD2. The specimen was PBMCs. The CDR3 region has the DNA TGCGCCAGCAGCTTGGGAGAACTAGCGAGGAATGAGCAGTTCTTC. Translated: CASSLGELARNEQFF.